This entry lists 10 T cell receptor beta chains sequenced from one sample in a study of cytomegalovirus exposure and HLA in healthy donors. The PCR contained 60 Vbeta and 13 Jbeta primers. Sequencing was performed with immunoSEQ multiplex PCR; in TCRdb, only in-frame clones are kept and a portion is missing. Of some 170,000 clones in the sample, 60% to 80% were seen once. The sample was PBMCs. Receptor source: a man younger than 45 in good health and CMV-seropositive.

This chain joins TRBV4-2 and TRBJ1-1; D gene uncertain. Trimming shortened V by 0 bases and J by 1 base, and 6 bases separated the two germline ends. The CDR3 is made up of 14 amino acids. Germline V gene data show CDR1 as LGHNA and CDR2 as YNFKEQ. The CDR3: CASSQDHTNTEAFF. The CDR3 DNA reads TGTGCCAGCAGCCAAGACCACACGAACACTGAAGCTTTCTTT.

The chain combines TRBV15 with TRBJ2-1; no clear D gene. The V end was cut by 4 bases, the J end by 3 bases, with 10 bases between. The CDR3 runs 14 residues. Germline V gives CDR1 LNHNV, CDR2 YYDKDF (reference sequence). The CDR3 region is CATSNYIVYNEQFF. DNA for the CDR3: TGTGCCACCAGCAACTACATTGTCTACAATGAGCAGTTCTTC.

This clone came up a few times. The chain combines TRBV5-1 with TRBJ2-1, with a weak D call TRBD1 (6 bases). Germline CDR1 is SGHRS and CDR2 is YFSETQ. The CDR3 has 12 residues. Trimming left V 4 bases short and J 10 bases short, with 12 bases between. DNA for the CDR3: TGCGCCAGCAGCCTAGCCAGGGGAGAGCAGTTCTTC. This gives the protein CASSLARGEQFF.

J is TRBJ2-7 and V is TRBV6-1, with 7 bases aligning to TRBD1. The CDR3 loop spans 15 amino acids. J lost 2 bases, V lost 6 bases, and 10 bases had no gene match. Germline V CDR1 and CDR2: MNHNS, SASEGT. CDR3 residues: CASSRDRAGTYEQYF. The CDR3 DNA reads TGTGCCAGCAGCCGCGACAGGGCCGGCACCTACGAGCAGTACTTC.

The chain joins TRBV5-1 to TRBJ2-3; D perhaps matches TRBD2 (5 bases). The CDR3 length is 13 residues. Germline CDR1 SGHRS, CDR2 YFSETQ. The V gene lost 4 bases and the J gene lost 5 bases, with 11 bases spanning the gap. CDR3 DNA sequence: TGCGCCAGCAGCGCGGACTCTTTAGATACGCAGTATTTT. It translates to CASSADSLDTQYF.

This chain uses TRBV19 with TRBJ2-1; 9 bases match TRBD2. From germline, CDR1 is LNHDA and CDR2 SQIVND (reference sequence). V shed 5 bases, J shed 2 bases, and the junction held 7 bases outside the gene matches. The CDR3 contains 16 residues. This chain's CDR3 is CASSLQTSGTYNEQFF. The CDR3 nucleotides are TGTGCCAGTAGTCTACAGACTAGCGGCACCTACAATGAGCAGTTCTTC.

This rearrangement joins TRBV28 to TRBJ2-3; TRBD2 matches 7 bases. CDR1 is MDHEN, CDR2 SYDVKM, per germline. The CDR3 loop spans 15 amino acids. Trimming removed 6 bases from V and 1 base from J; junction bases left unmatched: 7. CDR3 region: CASRDGGGGTDTQYF. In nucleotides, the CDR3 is TGTGCCAGCAGAGATGGCGGGGGAGGCACAGATACGCAGTATTTT.

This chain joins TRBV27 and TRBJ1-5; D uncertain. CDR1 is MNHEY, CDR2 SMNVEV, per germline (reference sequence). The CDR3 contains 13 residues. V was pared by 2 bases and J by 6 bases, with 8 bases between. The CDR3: CASSLVGSQPQHF. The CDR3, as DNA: TGTGCCAGCAGTTTAGTGGGGAGTCAGCCCCAGCATTTT.

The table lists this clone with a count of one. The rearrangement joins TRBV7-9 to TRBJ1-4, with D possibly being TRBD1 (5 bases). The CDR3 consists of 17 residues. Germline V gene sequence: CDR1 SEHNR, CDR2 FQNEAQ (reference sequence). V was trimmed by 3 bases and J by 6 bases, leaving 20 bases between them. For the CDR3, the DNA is TGTGCCAGCAGCTTCCCGGGACGGGAGGTTTTTGATGAAAAACTGTTTTTT. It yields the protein CASSFPGREVFDEKLFF.

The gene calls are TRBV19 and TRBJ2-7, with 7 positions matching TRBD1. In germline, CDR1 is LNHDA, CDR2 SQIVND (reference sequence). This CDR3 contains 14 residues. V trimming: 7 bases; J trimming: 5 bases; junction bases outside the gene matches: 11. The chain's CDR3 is CASTPGTVEHEQYF. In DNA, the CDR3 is TGTGCCAGTACCCCTGGGACAGTGGAACACGAGCAGTACTTC. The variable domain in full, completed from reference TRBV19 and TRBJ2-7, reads DGGITQSPKYLFRKEGQNVTLSCEQNLNHDAMYWYRQDPGQGLRLIYYSQIVNDFQKGDIAEGYSVSREKKESFPLTVTSAQKNPTAFYLCASTPGTVEHEQYFGPGTRLTVT.